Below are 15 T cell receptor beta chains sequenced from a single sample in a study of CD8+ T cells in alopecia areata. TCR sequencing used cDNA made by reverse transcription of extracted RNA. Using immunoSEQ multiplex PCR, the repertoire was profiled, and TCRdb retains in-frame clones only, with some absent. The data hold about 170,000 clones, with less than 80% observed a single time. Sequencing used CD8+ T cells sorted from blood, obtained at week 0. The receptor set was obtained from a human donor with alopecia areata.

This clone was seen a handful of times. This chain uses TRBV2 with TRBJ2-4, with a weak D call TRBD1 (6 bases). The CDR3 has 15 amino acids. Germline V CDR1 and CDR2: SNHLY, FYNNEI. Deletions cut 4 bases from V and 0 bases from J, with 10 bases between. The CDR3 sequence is CASSVTGLAKNIQYF. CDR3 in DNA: TGTGCCAGCAGTGTAACAGGGTTAGCCAAAAACATTCAGTACTTC. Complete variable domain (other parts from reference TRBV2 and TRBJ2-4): EPEVTQTPSHQVTQMGQEVILRCVPISNHLYFYWYRQILGQKVEFLVSFYNNEISEKSEIFDDQFSVERPDGSNFTLKIRSTKLEDSAMYFCASSVTGLAKNIQYFGAGTRLSVL.

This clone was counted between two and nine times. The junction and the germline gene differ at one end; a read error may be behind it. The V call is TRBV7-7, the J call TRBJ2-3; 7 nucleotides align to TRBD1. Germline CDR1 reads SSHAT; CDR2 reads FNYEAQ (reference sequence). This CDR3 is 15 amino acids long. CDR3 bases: TGTGCTAGCAGCCACACACCGACAGGGTTGGATACGCAGTATTTT. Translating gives CASSHTPTGLDTQYF. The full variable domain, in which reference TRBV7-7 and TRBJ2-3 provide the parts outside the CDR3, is GAGVSQSPRYKVTKRGQDVTLRCDPISSHATLYWYQQALGQGPEFLTYFNYEAQPDKSGLPSDRFSAERPEGSISTLTIQRTEQRDSAMYRCASSHTPTGLDTQYFGPGTRLTVL.

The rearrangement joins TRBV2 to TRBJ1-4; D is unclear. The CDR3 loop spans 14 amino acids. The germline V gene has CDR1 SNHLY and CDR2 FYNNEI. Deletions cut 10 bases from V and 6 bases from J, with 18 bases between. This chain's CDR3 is CATTQAASDEKLFF. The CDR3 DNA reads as TGTGCCACCACACAAGCCGCCTCTGATGAAAAACTGTTTTTT.

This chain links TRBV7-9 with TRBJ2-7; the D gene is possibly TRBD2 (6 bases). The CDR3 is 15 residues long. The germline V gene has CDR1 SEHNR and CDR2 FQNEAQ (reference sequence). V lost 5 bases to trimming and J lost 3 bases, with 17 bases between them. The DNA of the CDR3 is TGTGCCAGCAGCGGAGGGTTGGGCTTGGACTACGAGCAGTACTTC. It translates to CASSGGLGLDYEQYF.

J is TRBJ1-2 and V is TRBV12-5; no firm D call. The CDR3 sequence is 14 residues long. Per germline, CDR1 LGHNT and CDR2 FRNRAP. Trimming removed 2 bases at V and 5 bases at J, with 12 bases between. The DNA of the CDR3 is TGTGCTAGTGGTTTGAAACCCTCGGGGTATGGCTACACCTTC. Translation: CASGLKPSGYGYTF.

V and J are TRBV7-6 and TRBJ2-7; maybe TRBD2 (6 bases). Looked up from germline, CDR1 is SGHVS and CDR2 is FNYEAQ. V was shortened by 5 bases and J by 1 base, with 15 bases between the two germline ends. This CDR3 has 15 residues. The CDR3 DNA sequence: TGTGCCAGCAGCCTCGACATTGGGGGGTCCTACGAGCAGTACTTC. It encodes CASSLDIGGSYEQYF.

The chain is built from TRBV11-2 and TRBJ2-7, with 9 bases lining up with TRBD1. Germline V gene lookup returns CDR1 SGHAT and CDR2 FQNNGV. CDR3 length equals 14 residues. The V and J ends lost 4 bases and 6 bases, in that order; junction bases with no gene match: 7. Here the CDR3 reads CASSSPGQGGEQYF. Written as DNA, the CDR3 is TGTGCCAGCAGCTCCCCGGGACAGGGTGGCGAGCAGTACTTC.

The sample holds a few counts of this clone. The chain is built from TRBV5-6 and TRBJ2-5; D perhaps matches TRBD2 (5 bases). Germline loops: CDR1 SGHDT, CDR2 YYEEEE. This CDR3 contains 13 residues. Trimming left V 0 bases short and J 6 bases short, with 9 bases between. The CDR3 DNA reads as TGTGCCAGCAGCTTGGGAGGGAGCCAGACCCAGTACTTC. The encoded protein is CASSLGGSQTQYF.

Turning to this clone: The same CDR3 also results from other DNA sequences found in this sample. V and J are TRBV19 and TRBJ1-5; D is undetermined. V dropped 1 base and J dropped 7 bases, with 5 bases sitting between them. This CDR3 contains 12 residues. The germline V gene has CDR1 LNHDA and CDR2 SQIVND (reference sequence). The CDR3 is CASSIGGQPQHF. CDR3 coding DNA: TGTGCCAGTAGTATAGGTGGGCAGCCCCAGCATTTT.

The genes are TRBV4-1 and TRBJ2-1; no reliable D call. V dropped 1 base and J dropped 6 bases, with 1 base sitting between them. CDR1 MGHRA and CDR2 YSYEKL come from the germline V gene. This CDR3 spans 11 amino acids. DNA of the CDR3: TGCGCCAGCAGCCAAGTCAATGAGCAGTTCTTC. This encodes CASSQVNEQFF.

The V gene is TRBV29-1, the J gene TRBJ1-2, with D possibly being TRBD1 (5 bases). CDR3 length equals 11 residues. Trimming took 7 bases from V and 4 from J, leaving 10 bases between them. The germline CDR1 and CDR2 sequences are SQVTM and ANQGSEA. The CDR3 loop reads CSGEGPYGYTF. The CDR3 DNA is TGCAGCGGTGAGGGACCCTATGGCTACACCTTC.

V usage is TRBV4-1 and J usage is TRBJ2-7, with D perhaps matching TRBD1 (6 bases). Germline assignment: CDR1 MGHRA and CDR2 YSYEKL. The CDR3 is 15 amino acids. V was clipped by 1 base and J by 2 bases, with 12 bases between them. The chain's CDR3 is CASSQVRGGTYEQYF. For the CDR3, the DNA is TGCGCCAGCAGCCAAGTGAGAGGGGGAACCTACGAGCAGTACTTC.

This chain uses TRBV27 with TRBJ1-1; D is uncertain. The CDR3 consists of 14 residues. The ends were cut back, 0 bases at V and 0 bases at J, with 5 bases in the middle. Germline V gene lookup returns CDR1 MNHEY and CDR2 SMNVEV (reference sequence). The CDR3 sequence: CASSLSRMNTEAFF. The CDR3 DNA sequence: TGTGCCAGCAGTTTATCCCGGATGAACACTGAAGCTTTCTTT.

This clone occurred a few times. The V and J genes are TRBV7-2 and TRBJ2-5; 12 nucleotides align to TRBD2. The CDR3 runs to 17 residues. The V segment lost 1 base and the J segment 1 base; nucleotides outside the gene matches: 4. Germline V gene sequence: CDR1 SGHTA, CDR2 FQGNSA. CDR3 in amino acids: CASSLGLAGAVQETQYF. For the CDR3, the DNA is TGTGCCAGCAGCTTAGGACTAGCGGGGGCGGTCCAAGAGACCCAGTACTTC.

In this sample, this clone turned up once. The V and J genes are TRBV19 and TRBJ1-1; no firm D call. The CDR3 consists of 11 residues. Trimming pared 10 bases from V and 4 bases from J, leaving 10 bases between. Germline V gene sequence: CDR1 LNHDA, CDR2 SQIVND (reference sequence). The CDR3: CAINVGTEAFF. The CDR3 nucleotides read TGTGCCATAAACGTGGGCACTGAAGCTTTCTTT.